One T cell receptor (beta chain) is described in this entry. These data are taken from a study of cytomegalovirus exposure and HLA in healthy donors. Study-wide background: Roughly 85 million unique TCRs from HLA-typed donors made up an early data release.

This CDR3 comprises 12 residues. Germline V gene lookup returns CDR1 MNHEY and CDR2 SMNVEV (reference sequence). Unmatched junction bases numbered 5, after V lost 5 bases and J lost 8 bases. With 60 Vbeta and 13 Jbeta primers, the PCR was carried out. The repertoire was sequenced with immunoSEQ multiplex PCR; TCRdb's copy has only in-frame clones and lacks some. The profile shows 150,000 to 200,000 clones, about three quarters of them singletons. This sequence joins TRBV27 and TRBJ2-5; TRBD2 aligns across 7 bases. The clonotype originates from a female donor in good health and CMV-seronegative. Sequencing input: PBMCs. CDR3 sequence: CASSGEGGTQYF. The CDR3 nucleotides are TGTGCCAGCAGTGGGGAGGGAGGAACCCAGTACTTC.